This T cell receptor (beta chain) derives from a study of shared clonotypes between healthy human individuals. As for the study in general: Each donor's CD8 memory used one plate, CD8 naive two, each CD4 subset three. Study-wide findings and caveats: Generally, naive subsets (rather than memory subsets) showed larger estimated richness. How much donors shared clonotypes was expected to be affected by sequencing depth.

Execution of the assay was at deep level. Measured with immunoSEQ multiplex PCR; TCRdb has only the in-frame clones, and not every one. The data hold 2 million to 2.5 million clones, with roughly 91% observed a single time. As regards this clone: Its antigen is not identified.

The CDR3 has 14 amino acids. J lost 2 bases, V lost 1 base, and 2 bases had no gene match. Germline CDR1 SNHLY, CDR2 FYNNEI. CD45RO-negative CD8 cells positively selected for CCR7 made up the naive population, which excluded terminally differentiated effector memory CD45RA+ cells. This chain joins TRBV2 and TRBJ2-7; 7 nucleotides align to TRBD1. Sequencing was carried out using naive CD8+ T cells from PBMCs. The origin of this receptor is a man between 18 and 35 years old in good health. Some clones in this sample may be carry-over from other donors' samples. CDR3 sequence (DNA): TGTGCCAGCAGTGAAGATACAGGGGCCTACGAGCAGTACTTC. Amino acids: CASSEDTGAYEQYF.